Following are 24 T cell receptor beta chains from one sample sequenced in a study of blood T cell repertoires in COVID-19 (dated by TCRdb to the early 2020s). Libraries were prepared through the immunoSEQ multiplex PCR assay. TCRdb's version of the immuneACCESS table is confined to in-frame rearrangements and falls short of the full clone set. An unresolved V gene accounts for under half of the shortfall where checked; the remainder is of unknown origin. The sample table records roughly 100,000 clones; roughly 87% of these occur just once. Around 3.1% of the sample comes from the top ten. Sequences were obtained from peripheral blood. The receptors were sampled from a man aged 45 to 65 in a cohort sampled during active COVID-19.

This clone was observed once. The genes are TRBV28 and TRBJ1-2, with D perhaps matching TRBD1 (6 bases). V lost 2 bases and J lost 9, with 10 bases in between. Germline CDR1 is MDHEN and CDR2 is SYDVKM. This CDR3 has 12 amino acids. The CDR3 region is CASSLRTGRYTF. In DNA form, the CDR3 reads TGTGCCAGCAGTTTAAGAACAGGGCGCTACACCTTC.

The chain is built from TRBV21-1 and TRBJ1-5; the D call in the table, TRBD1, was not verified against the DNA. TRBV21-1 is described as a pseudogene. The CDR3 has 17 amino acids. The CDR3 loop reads CASSKETGVYSNQPQHF. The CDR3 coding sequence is TGTGCCAGCAGCAAAGAGACAGGGGTCTATAGCAATCAGCCCCAGCATTTT.

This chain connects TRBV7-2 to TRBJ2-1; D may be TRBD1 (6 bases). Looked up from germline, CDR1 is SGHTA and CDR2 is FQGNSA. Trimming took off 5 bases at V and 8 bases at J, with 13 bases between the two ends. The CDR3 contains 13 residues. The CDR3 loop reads CASSRPQGDEQFF. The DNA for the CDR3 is TGTGCCAGCAGCCGTCCACAGGGTGATGAGCAGTTCTTC.

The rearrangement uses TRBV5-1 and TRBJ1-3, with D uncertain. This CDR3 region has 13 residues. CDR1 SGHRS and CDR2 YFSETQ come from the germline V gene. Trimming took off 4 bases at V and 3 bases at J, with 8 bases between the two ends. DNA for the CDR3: TGCGCCAGCAGCAGGGAGGTTGGAAACACCATATATTTT. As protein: CASSREVGNTIYF.

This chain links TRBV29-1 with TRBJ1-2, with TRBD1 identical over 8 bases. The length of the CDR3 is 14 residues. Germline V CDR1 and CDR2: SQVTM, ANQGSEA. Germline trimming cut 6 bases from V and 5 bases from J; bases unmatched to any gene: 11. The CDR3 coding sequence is TGCAGCGTCCGGGACAGGCCAACTCATTATGGCTACACCTTC. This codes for CSVRDRPTHYGYTF.

The CDR3 sequence is CASSYSRTGGNSAYNEQFF. In nucleotides, the CDR3 is TGTGCCAGCAGTTACTCGAGGACAGGGGGCAATTCGGCCTACAATGAGCAGTTCTTC. The chain has TRBV6-2 or TRBV6-3 and TRBJ2-1; 11 bases are shared with TRBD1. CDR1 and CDR2 from the germline V gene are MNHEY and SVGEGT. The CDR3 covers 19 residues. V lost 0 bases, J lost 2 bases, and 9 bases stayed unmatched.

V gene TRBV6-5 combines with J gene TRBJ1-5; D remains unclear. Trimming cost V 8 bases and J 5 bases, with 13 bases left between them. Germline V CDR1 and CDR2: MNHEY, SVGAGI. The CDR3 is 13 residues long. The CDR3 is CASLRARDQPQHF. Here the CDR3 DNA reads TGTGCCAGCCTCCGGGCGAGGGATCAGCCCCAGCATTTT.

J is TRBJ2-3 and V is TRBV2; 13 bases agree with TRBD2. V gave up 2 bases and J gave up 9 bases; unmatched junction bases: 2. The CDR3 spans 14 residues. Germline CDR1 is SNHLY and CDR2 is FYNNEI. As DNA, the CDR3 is TGTGCCAGCAGTGAAATGACTAGCGGGGGGACGCAGTATTTT. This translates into CASSEMTSGGTQYF.

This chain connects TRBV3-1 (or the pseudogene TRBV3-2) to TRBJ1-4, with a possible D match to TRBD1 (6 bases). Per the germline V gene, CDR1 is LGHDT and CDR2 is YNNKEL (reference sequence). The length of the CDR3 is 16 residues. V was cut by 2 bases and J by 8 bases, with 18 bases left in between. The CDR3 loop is CASSQSGQPKGEKLFF. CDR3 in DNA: TGTGCCAGCAGCCAATCCGGACAGCCTAAGGGGGAAAAACTGTTTTTT.

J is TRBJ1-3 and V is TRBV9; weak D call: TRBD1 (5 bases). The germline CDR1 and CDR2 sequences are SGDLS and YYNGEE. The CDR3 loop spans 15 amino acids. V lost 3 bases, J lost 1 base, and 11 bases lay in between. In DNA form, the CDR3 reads TGTGCCAGCAGCGGGGGGGTTAATTCTGGAAACACCATATATTTT. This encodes CASSGGVNSGNTIYF. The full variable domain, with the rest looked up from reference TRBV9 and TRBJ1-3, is DSGVTQTPKHLITATGQRVTLRCSPRSGDLSVYWYQQSLDQGLQFLIQYYNGEERAKGNILERFSAQQFPDLHSELNLSSLELGDSALYFCASSGGVNSGNTIYFGEGSWLTVV.

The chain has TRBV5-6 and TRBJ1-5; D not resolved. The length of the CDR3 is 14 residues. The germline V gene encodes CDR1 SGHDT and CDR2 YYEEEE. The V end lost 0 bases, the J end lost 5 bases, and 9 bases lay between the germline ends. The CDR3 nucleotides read TGTGCCAGCAGCTTGGCCGCGGGTTATCAGCCCCAGCATTTT. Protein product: CASSLAAGYQPQHF.

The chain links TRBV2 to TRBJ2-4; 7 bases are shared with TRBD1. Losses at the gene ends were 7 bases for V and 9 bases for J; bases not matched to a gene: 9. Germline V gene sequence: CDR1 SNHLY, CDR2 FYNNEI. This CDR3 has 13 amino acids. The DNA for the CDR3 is TGTGCCAGCAAATCGACAGGGCAGGGCATTCAGTACTTC. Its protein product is CASKSTGQGIQYF.

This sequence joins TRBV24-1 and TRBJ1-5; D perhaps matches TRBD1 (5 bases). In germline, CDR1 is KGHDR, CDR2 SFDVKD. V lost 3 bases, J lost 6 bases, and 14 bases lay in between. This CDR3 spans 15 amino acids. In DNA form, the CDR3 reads TGTGCCACCAGTGATCCTCGGGGGACGGGTCAGCCCCAGCATTTT. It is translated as CATSDPRGTGQPQHF.

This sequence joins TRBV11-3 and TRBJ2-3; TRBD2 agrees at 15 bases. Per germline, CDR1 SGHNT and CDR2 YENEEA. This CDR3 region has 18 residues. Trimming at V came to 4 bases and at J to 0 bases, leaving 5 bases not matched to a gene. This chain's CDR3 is CASSSRTSGGVSTDTQYF. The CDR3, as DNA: TGTGCCAGCAGCTCCAGGACTAGCGGGGGGGTTAGCACAGATACGCAGTATTTT.

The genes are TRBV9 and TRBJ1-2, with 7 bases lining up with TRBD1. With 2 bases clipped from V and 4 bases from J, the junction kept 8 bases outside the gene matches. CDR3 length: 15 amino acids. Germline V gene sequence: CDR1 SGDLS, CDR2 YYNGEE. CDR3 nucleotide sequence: TGTGCCAGCAGCGTCCGGGACAGCATTACCTATGGCTACACCTTC. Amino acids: CASSVRDSITYGYTF. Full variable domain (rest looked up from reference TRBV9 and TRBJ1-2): DSGVTQTPKHLITATGQRVTLRCSPRSGDLSVYWYQQSLDQGLQFLIQYYNGEERAKGNILERFSAQQFPDLHSELNLSSLELGDSALYFCASSVRDSITYGYTFGSGTRLTVV.

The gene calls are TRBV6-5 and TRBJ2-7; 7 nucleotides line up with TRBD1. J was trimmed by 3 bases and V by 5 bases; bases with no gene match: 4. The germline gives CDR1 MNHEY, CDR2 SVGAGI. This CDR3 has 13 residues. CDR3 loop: CASSQRQGYEQYF. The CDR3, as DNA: TGTGCCAGCAGTCAACGACAGGGCTACGAGCAGTACTTC.

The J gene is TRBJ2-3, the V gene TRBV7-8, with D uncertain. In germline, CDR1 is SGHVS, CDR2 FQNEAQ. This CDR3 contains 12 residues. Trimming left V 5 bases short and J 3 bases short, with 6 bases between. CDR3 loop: CASSPVTDTQYF. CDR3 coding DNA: TGTGCCAGCAGCCCAGTGACAGATACGCAGTATTTT.

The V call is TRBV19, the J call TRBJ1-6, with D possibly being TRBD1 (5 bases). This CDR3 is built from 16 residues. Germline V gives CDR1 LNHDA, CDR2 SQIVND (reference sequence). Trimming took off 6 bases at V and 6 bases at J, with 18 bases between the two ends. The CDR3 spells CASSLPRQIPNSPLHF. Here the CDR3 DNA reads TGTGCCAGTAGCCTCCCGCGACAGATTCCTAATTCACCCCTCCACTTT.

The CDR3 DNA is TGTGCCAGCAGCGTAGGTTCTAGCGGGTCCACAGATACGCAGTATTTT. Protein: CASSVGSSGSTDTQYF. The chain uses TRBV9 and TRBJ2-3; 8 nucleotides match TRBD2. J was trimmed by 2 bases and V by 0 bases; bases with no gene match: 5. The V gene's germline CDR1 is SGDLS and CDR2 YYNGEE. This CDR3 is 16 amino acids long. The entire variable domain, with the rest obtained from reference TRBV9 and TRBJ2-3, is as follows: DSGVTQTPKHLITATGQRVTLRCSPRSGDLSVYWYQQSLDQGLQFLIQYYNGEERAKGNILERFSAQQFPDLHSELNLSSLELGDSALYFCASSVGSSGSTDTQYFGPGTRLTVL.

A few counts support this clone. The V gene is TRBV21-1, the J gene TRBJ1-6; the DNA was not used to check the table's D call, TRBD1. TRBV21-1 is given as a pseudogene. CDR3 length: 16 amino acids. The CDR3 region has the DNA TGTGCCAGTCCACAGGGCCGGAAGACCTATAATTCACCCCTCCACTTT. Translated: CASPQGRKTYNSPLHF.

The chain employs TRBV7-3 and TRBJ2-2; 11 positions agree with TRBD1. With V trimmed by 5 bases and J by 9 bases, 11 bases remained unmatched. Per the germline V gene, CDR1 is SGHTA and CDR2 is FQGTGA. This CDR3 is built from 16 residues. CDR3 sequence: CASSPRTGGAIRELFF. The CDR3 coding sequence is TGTGCCAGCAGCCCCAGGACAGGGGGCGCGATCCGGGAGCTGTTTTTT.

CDR3 amino acids: CASGLAQTGPETQYF. The CDR3 nucleotides are TGTGCTAGTGGTTTGGCCCAGACAGGGCCGGAGACCCAGTACTTC. This sequence joins TRBV12-5 and TRBJ2-5; 7 bases fit TRBD1. Germline values: CDR1 LGHNT, CDR2 FRNRAP. The CDR3 spans 15 residues. V lost 1 base, J lost 5 bases, and 7 bases stayed unmatched.

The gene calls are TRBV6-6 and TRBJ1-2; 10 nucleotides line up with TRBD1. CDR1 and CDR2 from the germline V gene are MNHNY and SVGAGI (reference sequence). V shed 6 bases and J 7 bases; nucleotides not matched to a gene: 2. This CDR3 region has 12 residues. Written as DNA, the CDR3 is TGTGCCAGCAGCCGACAGGGGGCTGGCTACACCTTC. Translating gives CASSRQGAGYTF.

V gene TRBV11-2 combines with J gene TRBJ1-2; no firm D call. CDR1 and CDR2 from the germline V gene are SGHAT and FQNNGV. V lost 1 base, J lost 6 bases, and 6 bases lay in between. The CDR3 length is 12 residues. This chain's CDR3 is CASSLVFDGYTF. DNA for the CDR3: TGTGCCAGCAGCTTAGTGTTCGATGGCTACACCTTC.